This is a list of T cell receptor beta chains from one sample in a study of multiple sclerosis patients with progressive multifocal leukoencephalopathy. This table comes from immunoSEQ multiplex PCR, and its TCRdb copy is limited to in-frame clones, with some not included. The top ten clones hold over 2% of a sample with 25,000 or so clones, 75% to 95% of them seen once. Material: PBMCs, obtained from a patient treated with natalizumab. Every receptor here comes from a man younger than 40 with multiple sclerosis. Each CDR3 is given with its conserved first and last residue. Fields, in order: clone size, J gene, D gene, V gene, CDR3 DNA, CDR3 protein. A D gene is named only where the DNA matches it firmly. The size field is filled for only some rows; it gives once, few, many or a size class.

>.|TRBJ1-3|.|TRBV18
TGTGCCAGCTCACCGGTAGGGGGAGGCTCTGGAAACACCATATATTTT
CASSPVGGGSGNTIYF
>.|TRBJ2-1|.|TRBV7-6
TGTGCCAGCAGCTTAGGGAGGGACAGTTACTCCTACAATGAGCAGTTCTTC
CASSLGRDSYSYNEQFF
>.|TRBJ2-1|.|TRBV7-8
TGTGCCAGCAGCCGACTGGGCTACAATGAGCAGTTCTTC
CASSRLGYNEQFF
>.|TRBJ2-5|TRBD1|TRBV4-3
TGCGCCAGCAGCCAAACCCTGGACAGGGGATTGGGGGCCCAGTACTTC
CASSQTLDRGLGAQYF
>.|TRBJ2-5|.|TRBV2
TGTGCCAGCAGTGAGGGGGGGGGCCGAGAGGGCCAGTACTTC
CASSEGGGREGQYF
>.|TRBJ2-7|TRBD1|TRBV19
TGTGCCAGTAGTTCGGGACAGGGGAACGAGCAGTACTTC
CASSSGQGNEQYF
>.|TRBJ1-1|.|TRBV7-9
TGTGCCAGCAGCTCCAGACATTGGAACACTGAAGCTTTCTTT
CASSSRHWNTEAFF
>once|TRBJ1-5|.|TRBV19
TGTGCCAGTAGTACTTCCGGGACCACGAGAAGCAATCAGCCCCAGCATTTT
CASSTSGTTRSNQPQHF
>.|TRBJ2-2|TRBD1|TRBV6-5
TGTGCCAGCACCCAGGGACAGGAGAACACCGGGGAGCTGTTTTTT
CASTQGQENTGELFF
>.|TRBJ2-3|TRBD2|TRBV6-4
TGTGCCAGCAGTCCTAGCGGGGTAGGGACAGATACGCAGTATTTT
CASSPSGVGTDTQYF
>.|TRBJ2-7|.|TRBV7-2
TGTGCCAGCAGCCCAGCGGTAACGGTCTCGTCCTACGAGCAGTACTTC
CASSPAVTVSSYEQYF
>.|TRBJ2-7|TRBD1|TRBV5-6
TGTGCCAGCGCGGACAGGGTGGGAGAGCAGTACTTC
CASADRVGEQYF
>.|TRBJ1-4|.|TRBV6-5
TGTGCCAGCAGCCCAGGGGCGTCAACTAATGAAAAACTGTTTTTT
CASSPGASTNEKLFF
>.|TRBJ2-7|.|TRBV9
TGTGCCAGCAGCGTAGATGTGGGGCGGACCTACGAGCAGTACTTC
CASSVDVGRTYEQYF
>.|TRBJ2-1|.|TRBV4-3
TGCGCCAGCAGCCAAGTAAGGCTACTCCTAGATGAGCAGTTCTTC
CASSQVRLLLDEQFF
>few|TRBJ2-5|.|TRBV9
TGTGCCAGCAGCGTAGCCATGAGGGATTCCCAAGAGACCCAGTACTTC
CASSVAMRDSQETQYF
>.|TRBJ2-5|.|TRBV27
TGCGCCAGCAGTTTTTCCCCTAGTTTGAGTGAGACCCAGTACTTC
CASSFSPSLSETQYF
>.|TRBJ2-5|TRBD2|TRBV27
TGTGCCAGCAGTTTAGCTAGCGGGCGACAAGAGACCCAGTACTTC
CASSLASGRQETQYF
>.|TRBJ2-7|TRBD2|TRBV25-1
TGTGCCAGCAGTGAATCGGGCCTAGCGGGAGAGCAGTACTTC
CASSESGLAGEQYF
>once|TRBJ2-1|TRBD2|TRBV7-8
TGTGCCAGCAGCTTAAAGCGGGAGTCCTACAATGAGCAGTTCTTC
CASSLKRESYNEQFF
>.|TRBJ1-2|.|TRBV19
TGTGCCAGTAGTCAAGACAGCGCAGCTAACTATGGCTACACCTTC
CASSQDSAANYGYTF
>once|TRBJ2-5|TRBD2|TRBV10-3
TGTGCCATCAGTGTGACTAGCGGGAGTGGGGAGACCCAGTACTTC
CAISVTSGSGETQYF
>.|TRBJ1-1|TRBD1|TRBV10-3
TGTGCCATCAGTACAGGGGGGGGGAACACTGAAGCTTTCTTT
CAISTGGGNTEAFF
>.|TRBJ1-2|.|TRBV6-5
TGTGCCAGCAGCCCGCGGGGGTACGATGGCTACACCTTC
CASSPRGYDGYTF
>.|TRBJ2-2|.|TRBV2
TGTGCCAGCTTCCCCGAGTTCGTGAGCACCGGGGAGCTGTTTTTT
CASFPEFVSTGELFF
>once|TRBJ2-7|.|TRBV7-9
TGTGCCAGCAGTCCCCCGGGGCAGGGATTCGAGCAGTACTTC
CASSPPGQGFEQYF
>.|TRBJ2-1|.|TRBV15
TGTGCCACCACGGGCAGGAGCTCCTACAATGAGCAGTTCTTC
CATTGRSSYNEQFF
>.|TRBJ2-7|.|TRBV6-1
TGTGCCAGCAGTGTGGAAACCTACGAGCAGTACTTC
CASSVETYEQYF
>.|TRBJ2-1|TRBD2|TRBV10-3
TGTGCCATCACTGGGCTAGCGGGAGCGATCTACAATGAGCAGTTCTTC
CAITGLAGAIYNEQFF
>.|TRBJ2-1|.|TRBV4-1
TGCGCCAGCAGCCAAGTGGGCGGCTCCTACAATGAGCAGTTCTTC
CASSQVGGSYNEQFF
>.|TRBJ2-1|.|TRBV7-3
TGTGCCAGCAGCCCCCTAGGCGGGTTTAATGAGCAGTTCTTC
CASSPLGGFNEQFF
>.|TRBJ2-7|TRBD2|TRBV10-2
TGCGCCACGCTACGACTAGCGGTACTACCCGAGCAGTACTTC
CATLRLAVLPEQYF
>.|TRBJ2-5|TRBD2|TRBV10-3
TGTGCCATATCCGCGGGAGGGCAACAAGAGACCCAGTACTTC
CAISAGGQQETQYF
>once|TRBJ1-5|.|TRBV19
TGTGCCAGTGTGGAACAGACCTATAGCAATCAGCCCCAGCATTTT
CASVEQTYSNQPQHF
>.|TRBJ1-5|.|TRBV19
TGTGCCAGTAGTCAGATGAGCGTGAGCAATCAGCCCCAGCATTTT
CASSQMSVSNQPQHF
>.|TRBJ2-3|.|TRBV4-3
TGCGCCAGCAGCCAAGAGTGGCTAGGCCCAGATACGCAGTATTTT
CASSQEWLGPDTQYF
>once|TRBJ2-3|.|TRBV5-1
TGCGCCAGCAGCCGTCAAACGGATACGCAGTATTTT
CASSRQTDTQYF
>once|TRBJ2-3|.|TRBV27
TGTGCCAGCAGTTGGACGACTAGCACAGATACGCAGTATTTT
CASSWTTSTDTQYF
>.|TRBJ1-5|.|TRBV19
TGTGCCAGTAGTCTCGCGGGGGTACAGGGCGAAAGCTATAGCAATCAGCCCCAGCATTTT
CASSLAGVQGESYSNQPQHF
>.|TRBJ1-1|.|TRBV5-1
TGCGCCAGCAGCTTGTTACAGACGAACACTGAAGCTTTCTTT
CASSLLQTNTEAFF
>.|TRBJ2-2|.|TRBV5-1
TGCGCCAGCAGCTTGGAGTGGTACACCGGGGAGCTGTTTTTT
CASSLEWYTGELFF
>.|TRBJ1-6|.|TRBV6-5
TGTGCCAGCTCGGCAGAGCATAATTCACCCCTCCACTTT
CASSAEHNSPLHF
>.|TRBJ2-1|.|TRBV4-1
TGCGCCAGCAGCCAACTTAGGGGCAAATTCAATGAGCAGTTCTTC
CASSQLRGKFNEQFF
>.|TRBJ2-1|TRBD2|TRBV10-3
TGTGCCATCCGACCTAGCGGGAACTATGAGCAGTTCTTC
CAIRPSGNYEQFF
>.|TRBJ2-7|TRBD2|TRBV7-2
TGTGCCAGCAGCCCCCAGGGACTAGCGGCCTCCTACGAGCAGTACTTC
CASSPQGLAASYEQYF
>.|TRBJ1-6|TRBD1|TRBV4-3
TGCGCCAGCAGCCAAGACTGGGCAGGGGGGAATTCACCCCTCCACTTT
CASSQDWAGGNSPLHF
>.|TRBJ1-1|.|TRBV29-1
TGCAGCGGTGGGGGGGCTGGGGAAGCTTTCTTT
CSGGGAGEAFF